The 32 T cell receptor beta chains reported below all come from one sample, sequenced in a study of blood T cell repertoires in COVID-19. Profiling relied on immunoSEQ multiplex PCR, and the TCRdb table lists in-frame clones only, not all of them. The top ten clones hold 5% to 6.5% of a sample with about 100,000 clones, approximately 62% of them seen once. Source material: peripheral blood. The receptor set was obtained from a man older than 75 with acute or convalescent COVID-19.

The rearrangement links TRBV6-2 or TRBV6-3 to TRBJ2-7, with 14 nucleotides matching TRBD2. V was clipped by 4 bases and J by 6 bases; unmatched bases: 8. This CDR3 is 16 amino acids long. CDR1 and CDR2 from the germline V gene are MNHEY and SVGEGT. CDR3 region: CASSFYTGTSGSEQYF. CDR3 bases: TGTGCCAGCAGTTTCTATACCGGGACTAGCGGGAGCGAGCAGTACTTC.

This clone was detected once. The DNA of the CDR3 is TGTGCCACCAGTGATTCCGGGACAGGCCTTAAAGAGCAGTACTTC. It specifies CATSDSGTGLKEQYF. The chain uses TRBV24-1 and TRBJ2-7, with 8 positions matching TRBD1. V was pared by 2 bases and J by 7 bases, with 9 bases of the junction left unmatched. CDR3 length: 15 amino acids. Germline V gene sequence: CDR1 KGHDR, CDR2 SFDVKD.

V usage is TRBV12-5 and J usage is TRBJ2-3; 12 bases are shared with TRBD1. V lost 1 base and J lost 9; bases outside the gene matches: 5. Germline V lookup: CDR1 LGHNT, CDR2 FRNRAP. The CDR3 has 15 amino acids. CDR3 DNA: TGTGCTAGTGGTTTGGGCGGGACAGGGGGCTACACGCAGTATTTT. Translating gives CASGLGGTGGYTQYF.

In DNA form, the CDR3 reads TGTGCCAGCAGCTTTTTGGACAGCACTTACTATGGCTACACCTTC. Residues: CASSFLDSTYYGYTF. The chain recombines TRBV5-4 with TRBJ1-2, with D tentatively TRBD1 (6 bases). The germline V gene encodes CDR1 SGHNT and CDR2 YYREEE (reference sequence). V lost 2 bases, J lost 3 bases, and 14 bases lay in between. The CDR3 totals 15 residues.

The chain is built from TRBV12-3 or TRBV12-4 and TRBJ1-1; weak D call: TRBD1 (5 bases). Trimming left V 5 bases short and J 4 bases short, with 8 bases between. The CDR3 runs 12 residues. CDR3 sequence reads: CASSQGPTEAFF. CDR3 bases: TGTGCCAGCAGTCAGGGTCCCACTGAAGCTTTCTTT.

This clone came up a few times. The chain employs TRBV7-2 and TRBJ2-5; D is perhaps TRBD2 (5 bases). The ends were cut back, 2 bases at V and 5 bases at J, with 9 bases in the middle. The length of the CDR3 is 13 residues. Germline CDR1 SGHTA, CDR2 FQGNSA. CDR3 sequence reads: CASSLSRGETQYF. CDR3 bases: TGTGCCAGCAGCTTAAGCAGAGGGGAGACCCAGTACTTC. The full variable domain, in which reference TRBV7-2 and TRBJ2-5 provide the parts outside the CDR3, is GAGVSQSPSNKVTEKGKDVELRCDPISGHTALYWYRQSLGQGLEFLIYFQGNSAPDKSGLPSDRFSAERTGGSVSTLTIQRTQQEDSAVYLCASSLSRGETQYFGPGTRLLVL.

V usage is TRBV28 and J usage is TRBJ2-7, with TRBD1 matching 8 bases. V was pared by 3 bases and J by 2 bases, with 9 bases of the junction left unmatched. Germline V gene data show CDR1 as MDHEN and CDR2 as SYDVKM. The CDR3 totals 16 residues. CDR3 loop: CASSLGHRDRPYEQYF. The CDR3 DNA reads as TGTGCCAGCAGTTTGGGCCACCGGGACAGGCCCTACGAGCAGTACTTC.

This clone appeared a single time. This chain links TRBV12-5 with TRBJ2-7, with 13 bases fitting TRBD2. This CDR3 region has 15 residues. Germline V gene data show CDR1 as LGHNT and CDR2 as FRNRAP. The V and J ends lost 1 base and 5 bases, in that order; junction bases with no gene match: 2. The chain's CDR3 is CASGLGTSGSNEQYF. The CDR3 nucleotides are TGTGCTAGTGGTTTGGGGACTAGCGGGAGCAACGAGCAGTACTTC.

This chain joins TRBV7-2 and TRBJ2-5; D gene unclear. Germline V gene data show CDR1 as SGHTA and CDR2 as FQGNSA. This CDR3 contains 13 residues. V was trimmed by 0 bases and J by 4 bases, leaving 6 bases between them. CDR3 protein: CASSLAQRETQYF. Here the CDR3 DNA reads TGTGCCAGCAGCTTAGCGCAGCGAGAGACCCAGTACTTC.

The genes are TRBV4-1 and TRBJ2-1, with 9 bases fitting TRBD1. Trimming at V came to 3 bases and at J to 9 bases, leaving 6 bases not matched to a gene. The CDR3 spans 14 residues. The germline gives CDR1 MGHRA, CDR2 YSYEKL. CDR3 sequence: CASSHPGTGSEQFF. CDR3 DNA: TGCGCCAGCAGCCACCCCGGGACAGGGAGTGAGCAGTTCTTC.

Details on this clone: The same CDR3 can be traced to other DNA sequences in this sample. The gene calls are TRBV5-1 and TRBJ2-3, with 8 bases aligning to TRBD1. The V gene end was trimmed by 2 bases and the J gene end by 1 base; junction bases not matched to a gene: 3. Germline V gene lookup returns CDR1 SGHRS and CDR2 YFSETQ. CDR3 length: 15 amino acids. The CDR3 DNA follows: TGCGCCAGCAGCTTAGGACAGGGAGGCACAGATACGCAGTATTTT. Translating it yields CASSLGQGGTDTQYF. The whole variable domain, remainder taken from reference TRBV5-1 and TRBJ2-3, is KAGVTQTPRYLIKTRGQQVTLSCSPISGHRSVSWYQQTPGQGLQFLFEYFSETQRNKGNFPGRFSGRQFSNSRSEMNVSTLELGDSALYLCASSLGQGGTDTQYFGPGTRLTVL.

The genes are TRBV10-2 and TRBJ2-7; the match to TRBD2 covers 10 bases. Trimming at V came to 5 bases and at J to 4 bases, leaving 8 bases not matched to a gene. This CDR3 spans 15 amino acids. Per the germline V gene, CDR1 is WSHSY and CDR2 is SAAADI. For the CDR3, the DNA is TGCGCCAGCAGTCGGCTAGCGGGAGAAATATACGAGCAGTACTTC. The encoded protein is CASSRLAGEIYEQYF.

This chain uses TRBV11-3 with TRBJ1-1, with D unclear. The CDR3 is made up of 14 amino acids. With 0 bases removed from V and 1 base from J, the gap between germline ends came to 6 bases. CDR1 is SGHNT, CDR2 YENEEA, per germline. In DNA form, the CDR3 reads TGTGCCAGCAGCTTAGATAGCCAGAACACTGAAGCTTTCTTT. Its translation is CASSLDSQNTEAFF.

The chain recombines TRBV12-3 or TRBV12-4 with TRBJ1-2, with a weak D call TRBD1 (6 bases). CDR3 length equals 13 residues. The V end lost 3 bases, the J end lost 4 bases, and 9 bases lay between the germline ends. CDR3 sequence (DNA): TGTGCCAGCAGTTTCACAGGGTCCTATGGCTACACCTTC. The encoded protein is CASSFTGSYGYTF.

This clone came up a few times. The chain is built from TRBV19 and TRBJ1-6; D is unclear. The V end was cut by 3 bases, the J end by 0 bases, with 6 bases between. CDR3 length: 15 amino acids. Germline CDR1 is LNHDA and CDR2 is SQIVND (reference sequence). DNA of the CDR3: TGTGCCAGTAGTATCCCCAGCTCCTATAATTCACCCCTCCACTTT. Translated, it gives CASSIPSSYNSPLHF.

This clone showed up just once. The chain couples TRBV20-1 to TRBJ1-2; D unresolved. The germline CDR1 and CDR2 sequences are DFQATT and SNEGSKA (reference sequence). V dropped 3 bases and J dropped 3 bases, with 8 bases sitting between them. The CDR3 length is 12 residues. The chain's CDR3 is CSASLSDYGYTF. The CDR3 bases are TGCAGTGCTAGTCTTTCTGACTATGGCTACACCTTC.

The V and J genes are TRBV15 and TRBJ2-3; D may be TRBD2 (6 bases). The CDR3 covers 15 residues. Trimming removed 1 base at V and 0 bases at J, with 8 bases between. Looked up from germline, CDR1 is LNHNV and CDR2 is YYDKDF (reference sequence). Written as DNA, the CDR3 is TGTGCCACCAGCAGAGCGGGGGACAGCACAGATACGCAGTATTTT. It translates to CATSRAGDSTDTQYF. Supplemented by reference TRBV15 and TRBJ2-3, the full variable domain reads DAMVIQNPRYQVTQFGKPVTLSCSQTLNHNVMYWYQQKSSQAPKLLFHYYDKDFNNEADTPDNFQSRRPNTSFCFLDIRSPGLGDTAMYLCATSRAGDSTDTQYFGPGTRLTVL.

The CDR3 sequence is CASNRGGFTPPEAFF. The CDR3 region has the DNA TGTGCCAGCAATCGAGGGGGCTTCACTCCCCCTGAAGCTTTCTTT. V and J are TRBV2 and TRBJ1-1, with TRBD1 matching over 7 bases. From germline, CDR1 is SNHLY and CDR2 FYNNEI. The CDR3 consists of 15 residues. V dropped 7 bases and J dropped 6; count of bases not matched to a gene: 14.

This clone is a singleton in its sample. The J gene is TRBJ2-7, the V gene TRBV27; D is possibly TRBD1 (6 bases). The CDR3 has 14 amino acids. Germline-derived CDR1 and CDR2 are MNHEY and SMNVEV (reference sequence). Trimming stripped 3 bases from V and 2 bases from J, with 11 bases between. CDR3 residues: CASSFAGAPYEQYF. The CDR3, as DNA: TGTGCCAGCAGTTTTGCAGGGGCTCCCTACGAGCAGTACTTC.

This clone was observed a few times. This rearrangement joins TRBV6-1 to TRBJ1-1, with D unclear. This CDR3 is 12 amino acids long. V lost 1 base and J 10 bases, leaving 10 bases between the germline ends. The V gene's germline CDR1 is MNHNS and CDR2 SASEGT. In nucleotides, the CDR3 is TGTGCCAGCAGTGAAGACAGCGGCTTAGCTTTCTTT. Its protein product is CASSEDSGLAFF.

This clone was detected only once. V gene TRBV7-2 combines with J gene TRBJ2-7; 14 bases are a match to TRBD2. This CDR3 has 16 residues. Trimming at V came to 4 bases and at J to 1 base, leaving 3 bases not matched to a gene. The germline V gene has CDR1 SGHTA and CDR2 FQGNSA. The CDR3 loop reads CASSSWTSGRSYEQYF. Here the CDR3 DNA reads TGTGCCAGCAGCTCCTGGACTAGCGGGAGGTCCTACGAGCAGTACTTC. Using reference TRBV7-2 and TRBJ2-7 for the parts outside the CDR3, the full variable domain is GAGVSQSPSNKVTEKGKDVELRCDPISGHTALYWYRQSLGQGLEFLIYFQGNSAPDKSGLPSDRFSAERTGGSVSTLTIQRTQQEDSAVYLCASSSWTSGRSYEQYFGPGTRLTVT.

CDR3 region: CSVERDRGMDEQFF. The CDR3 DNA follows: TGCAGCGTTGAAAGGGACAGGGGGATGGATGAGCAGTTCTTC. The gene calls are TRBV29-1 and TRBJ2-1; TRBD1 agrees at 11 bases. This CDR3 has 14 residues. Trimming at V came to 2 bases and at J to 8 bases, leaving 5 bases not matched to a gene. Germline assignment: CDR1 SQVTM and CDR2 ANQGSEA.

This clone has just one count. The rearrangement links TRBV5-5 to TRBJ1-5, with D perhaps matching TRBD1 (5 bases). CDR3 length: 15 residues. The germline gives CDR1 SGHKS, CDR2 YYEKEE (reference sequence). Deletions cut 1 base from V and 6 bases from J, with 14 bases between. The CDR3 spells CASSLSWQGGQPQHF. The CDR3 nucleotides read TGTGCCAGCAGCTTGTCCTGGCAGGGCGGTCAGCCCCAGCATTTT.

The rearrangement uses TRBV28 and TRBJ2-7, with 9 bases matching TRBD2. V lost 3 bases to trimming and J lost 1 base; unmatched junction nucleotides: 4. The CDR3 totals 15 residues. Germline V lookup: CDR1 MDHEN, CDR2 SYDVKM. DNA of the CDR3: TGTGCCAGCAGTTTTGGGACTAGCTTGTCCTACGAGCAGTACTTC. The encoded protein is CASSFGTSLSYEQYF.

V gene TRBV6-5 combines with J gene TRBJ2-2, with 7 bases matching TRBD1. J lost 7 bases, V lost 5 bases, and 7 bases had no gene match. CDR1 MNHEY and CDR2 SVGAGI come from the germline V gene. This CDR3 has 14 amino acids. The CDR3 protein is CASSTGQSHGELFF. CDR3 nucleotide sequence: TGTGCCAGCAGTACGGGACAGAGTCACGGGGAGCTGTTTTTT.

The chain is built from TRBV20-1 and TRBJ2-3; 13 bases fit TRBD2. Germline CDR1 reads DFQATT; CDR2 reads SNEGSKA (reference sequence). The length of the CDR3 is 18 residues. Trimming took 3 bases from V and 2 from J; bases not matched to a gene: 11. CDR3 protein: CSASGGLAGIPFTDTQYF. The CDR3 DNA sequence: TGCAGTGCTAGTGGGGGACTAGCGGGAATTCCGTTCACAGATACGCAGTATTTT.

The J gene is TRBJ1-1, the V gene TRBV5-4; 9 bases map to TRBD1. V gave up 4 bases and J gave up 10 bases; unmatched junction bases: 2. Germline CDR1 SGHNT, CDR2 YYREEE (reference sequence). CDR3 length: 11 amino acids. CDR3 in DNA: TGTGCCAGCAGCCGGGACAGGGTAGCTTTCTTT. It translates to CASSRDRVAFF.

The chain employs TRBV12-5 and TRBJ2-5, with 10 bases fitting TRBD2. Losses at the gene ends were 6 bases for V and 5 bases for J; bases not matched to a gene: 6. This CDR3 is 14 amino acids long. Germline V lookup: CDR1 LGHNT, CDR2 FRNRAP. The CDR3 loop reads CASGPGLAVETQYF. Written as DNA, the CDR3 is TGTGCTAGTGGCCCAGGACTAGCGGTTGAGACCCAGTACTTC.

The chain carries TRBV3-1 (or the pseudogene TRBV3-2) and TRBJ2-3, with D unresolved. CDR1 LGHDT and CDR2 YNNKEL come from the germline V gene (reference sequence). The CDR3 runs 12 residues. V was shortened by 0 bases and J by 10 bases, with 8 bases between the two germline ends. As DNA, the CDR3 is TGTGCCAGCAGCCAAGATACCCGGGCGCAGTATTTT. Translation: CASSQDTRAQYF.

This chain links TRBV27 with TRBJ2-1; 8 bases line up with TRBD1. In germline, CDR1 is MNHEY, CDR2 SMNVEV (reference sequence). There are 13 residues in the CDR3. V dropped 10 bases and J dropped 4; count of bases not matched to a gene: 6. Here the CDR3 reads CATGTGLYNEQFF. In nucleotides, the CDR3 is TGTGCCACGGGGACAGGTCTTTACAATGAGCAGTTCTTC.

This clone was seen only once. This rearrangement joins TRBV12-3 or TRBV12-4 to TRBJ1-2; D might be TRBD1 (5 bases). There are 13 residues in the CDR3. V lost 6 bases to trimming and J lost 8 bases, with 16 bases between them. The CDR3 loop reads CASSHHAGNGYTF. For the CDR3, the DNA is TGTGCCAGCAGCCATCACGCAGGGAACGGCTACACCTTC.

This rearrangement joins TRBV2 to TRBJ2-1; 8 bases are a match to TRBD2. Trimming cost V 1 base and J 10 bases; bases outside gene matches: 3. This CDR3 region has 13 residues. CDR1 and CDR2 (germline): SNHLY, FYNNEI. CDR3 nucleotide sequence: TGTGCCAGCAGTGAAGAGCGGGGGAGGGAGCAGTTCTTC. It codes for CASSEERGREQFF. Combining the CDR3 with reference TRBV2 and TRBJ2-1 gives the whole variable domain EPEVTQTPSHQVTQMGQEVILRCVPISNHLYFYWYRQILGQKVEFLVSFYNNEISEKSEIFDDQFSVERPDGSNFTLKIRSTKLEDSAMYFCASSEERGREQFFGPGTRLTVL.